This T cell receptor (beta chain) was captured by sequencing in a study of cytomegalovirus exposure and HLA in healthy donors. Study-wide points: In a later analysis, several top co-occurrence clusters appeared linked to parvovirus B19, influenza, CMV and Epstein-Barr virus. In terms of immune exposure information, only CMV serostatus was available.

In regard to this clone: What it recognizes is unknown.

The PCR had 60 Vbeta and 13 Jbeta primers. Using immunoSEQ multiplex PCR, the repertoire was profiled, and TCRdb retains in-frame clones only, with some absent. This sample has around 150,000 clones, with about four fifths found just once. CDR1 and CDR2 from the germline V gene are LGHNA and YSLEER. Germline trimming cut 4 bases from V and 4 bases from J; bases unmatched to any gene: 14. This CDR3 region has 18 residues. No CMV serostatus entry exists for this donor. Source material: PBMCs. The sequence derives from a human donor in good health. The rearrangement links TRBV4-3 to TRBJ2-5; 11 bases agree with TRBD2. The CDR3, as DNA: TGCGCCAGCAGCCGGACTAGCGGGCCTGAACTCCGGGGAGAGACCCAGTACTTC. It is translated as CASSRTSGPELRGETQYF.